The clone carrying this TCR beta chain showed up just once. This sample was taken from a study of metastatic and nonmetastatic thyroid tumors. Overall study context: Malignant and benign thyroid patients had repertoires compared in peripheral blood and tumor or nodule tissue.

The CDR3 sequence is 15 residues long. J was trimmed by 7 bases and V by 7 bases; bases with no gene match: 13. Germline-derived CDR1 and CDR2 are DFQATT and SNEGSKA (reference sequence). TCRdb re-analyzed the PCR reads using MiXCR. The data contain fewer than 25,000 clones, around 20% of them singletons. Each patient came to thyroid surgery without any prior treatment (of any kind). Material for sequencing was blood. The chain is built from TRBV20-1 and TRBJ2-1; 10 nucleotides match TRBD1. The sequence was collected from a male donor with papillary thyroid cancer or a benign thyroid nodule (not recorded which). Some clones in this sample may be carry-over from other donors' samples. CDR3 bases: TGCAGTGGAGTTCTCCCGGACAGGGGGACTAATGAGCAGTTCTTC. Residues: CSGVLPDRGTNEQFF.